What follows are 18 T cell receptor beta chains derived from one specimen sequenced in a study of CD8 T cells in Susac syndrome. RNA in amounts of roughly 0.45 to 1 ug was reverse transcribed with random hexamers. Via MiXCR, TCRdb re-called the immunoSEQ multiplex PCR reads, giving one row per CDR3 protein. The sample carries hundreds of thousands of distinct CDR3 sequences, around 93% recorded once. The source material was CD4+ T cells from PBMCs. The origin of the receptors is a human donor with Susac syndrome.

This sequence joins TRBV30 and TRBJ2-3; 9 positions agree with TRBD1. J lost 4 bases, V lost 3 bases, and 8 bases had no gene match. This CDR3 has 15 amino acids. The germline CDR1 and CDR2 sequences are GTSNPN and SVGIG (reference sequence). CDR3 protein: CAWRLQGAGADTQYF. The CDR3 coding sequence is TGTGCCTGGAGGCTACAGGGGGCTGGGGCAGATACGCAGTATTTT.

The rearrangement joins TRBV11-2 to TRBJ1-3; the D is unclear. This CDR3 has 14 residues. The germline gives CDR1 SGHAT, CDR2 FQNNGV. Trimming took off 1 base at V and 2 bases at J, with 6 bases between the two ends. The CDR3 nucleotides are TGTGCCAGCAGCTTAGGGGCGACTGGAAACACCATATATTTT. This codes for CASSLGATGNTIYF.

The rearrangement uses TRBV20-1 and TRBJ2-7; weak D call: TRBD1 (5 bases). Germline loops: CDR1 DFQATT, CDR2 SNEGSKA (reference sequence). This CDR3 region has 12 residues. Deletions cut 5 bases from V and 3 bases from J, with 11 bases between. CDR3 nucleotides: TGCAGTGCTCCGGACATGAGCTACGAGCAGTACTTC. It encodes CSAPDMSYEQYF.

This chain joins TRBV4-3 and TRBJ2-5; D unclear. This CDR3 is built from 14 residues. Germline V gene data show CDR1 as LGHNA and CDR2 as YSLEER. The ends were cut back, 6 bases at V and 5 bases at J, with 16 bases in the middle. CDR3 nucleotides: TGCGCCAGCAGTCTAAGGGTCCAGCAGGAGACCCAGTACTTC. Residues: CASSLRVQQETQYF.

This clonotype was recorded only once. The rearrangement uses TRBV12-3 or TRBV12-4 and TRBJ2-2; 8 nucleotides match TRBD2. The CDR3 contains 14 residues. V was pared by 7 bases and J by 7 bases, with 8 bases of the junction left unmatched. CDR3: CASTLGGGSGELFF. CDR3 DNA sequence: TGTGCCAGCACCCTCGGGGGGGGTAGCGGGGAGCTGTTTTTT.

The rearrangement joins TRBV5-6 to TRBJ2-7, with D maybe TRBD2 (6 bases). The ends were cut back, 3 bases at V and 0 bases at J, with 16 bases in the middle. This CDR3 spans 16 amino acids. Germline values: CDR1 SGHDT, CDR2 YYEEEE. The CDR3: CASSYQRAASSYEQYF. For the CDR3, the DNA is TGTGCCAGCAGCTACCAGCGGGCAGCAAGCTCCTACGAGCAGTACTTC.

The chain recombines TRBV5-4 with TRBJ1-1; TRBD1 matches 7 bases. From germline, CDR1 is SGHNT and CDR2 YYREEE (reference sequence). CDR3 length: 17 residues. Losses at the gene ends were 4 bases for V and 0 bases for J; bases not matched to a gene: 12. DNA for the CDR3: TGTGCCAGCAGCCCCATCAACAGGGGTCTCATGAACACTGAAGCTTTCTTT. Protein: CASSPINRGLMNTEAFF.

CDR3 sequence (DNA): TGCGCCAGCAGCTCCGGCGACGGCACAGATACGCAGTATTTT. It is translated as CASSSGDGTDTQYF. This sequence joins TRBV5-1 and TRBJ2-3; D uncertain. V was clipped by 3 bases and J by 1 base, with 9 bases between them. This CDR3 is 14 amino acids long. Per the germline V gene, CDR1 is SGHRS and CDR2 is YFSETQ.

The gene calls are TRBV7-9 and TRBJ1-3; D is unclear. The V and J ends lost 1 base and 3 bases respectively, with 10 bases between them. This CDR3 comprises 15 residues. Per the germline V gene, CDR1 is SEHNR and CDR2 is FQNEAQ (reference sequence). CDR3 residues: CASSLDPHVGNTIYF. The CDR3 DNA reads TGTGCCAGCAGCTTAGACCCCCACGTTGGAAACACCATATATTTT.

The rearrangement links TRBV10-3 to TRBJ2-7; D might be TRBD1 or TRBD2, each matching 5 bases. The CDR3 runs to 14 residues. V dropped 0 bases and J dropped 7 bases, with 13 bases sitting between them. In germline, CDR1 is ENHRY, CDR2 SYGVKD. This CDR3 reads CAISESLGDPEQYF. The CDR3 DNA reads TGTGCCATCAGTGAGTCGTTGGGGGACCCGGAGCAGTACTTC.

This chain connects TRBV18 to TRBJ2-7; 10 bases line up with TRBD1. Losses at the gene ends were 5 bases for V and 4 bases for J; bases not matched to a gene: 5. The CDR3 is 14 residues long. The germline CDR1 and CDR2 sequences are KGHSH and LQKENI. The CDR3 DNA reads TGTGCCAGCTCAGTACCGGGACAGGGGTACGAGCAGTACTTC. This gives the protein CASSVPGQGYEQYF.

This rearrangement joins TRBV3-1 to TRBJ2-7, with 11 bases matching TRBD1. Germline V CDR1 and CDR2: LGHDT, YNNKEL (reference sequence). CDR3 length: 15 residues. V gave up 1 base and J gave up 5 bases; unmatched junction bases: 4. The CDR3 region is CASSQGRTGGDEQYF. CDR3 in DNA: TGTGCCAGCAGCCAAGGCCGGACAGGGGGCGACGAGCAGTACTTC.

The chain is built from TRBV6-5 and TRBJ2-1; 7 bases line up with TRBD2. Germline V gene lookup returns CDR1 MNHEY and CDR2 SVGAGI. The CDR3 is 21 amino acids. V shed 1 base, J shed 0 bases, and the junction held 18 bases outside the gene matches. The CDR3 coding sequence is TGTGCCAGCAGTTACTACCCTCCAGCGGGGTACTTACCAAGCTCCTACAATGAGCAGTTCTTC. Encoded protein: CASSYYPPAGYLPSSYNEQFF.

CDR3 sequence reads: CASSVLGTSGYNEQFF. The CDR3 DNA is TGTGCCAGCAGTGTTCTCGGGACTAGCGGTTACAATGAGCAGTTCTTC. The J gene is TRBJ2-1, the V gene TRBV25-1, with 11 bases matching TRBD2. Unmatched junction bases numbered 6, after V lost 4 bases and J lost 4 bases. CDR1 is MGHDK and CDR2 is SYGVNS in the germline V gene. The CDR3 has 16 amino acids.

This clonotype occurred once. The chain uses TRBV20-1 and TRBJ2-7; no clear D. This CDR3 spans 13 amino acids. The V end lost 3 bases, the J end lost 5 bases, and 14 bases lay between the germline ends. CDR1 is DFQATT and CDR2 is SNEGSKA in the germline V gene (reference sequence). CDR3: CSASPGPSDEQYF. The DNA for the CDR3 is TGCAGTGCTAGCCCGGGCCCATCCGACGAGCAGTACTTC.

The chain carries TRBV7-2 and TRBJ2-7, with D possibly being TRBD2 (5 bases). V was clipped by 4 bases and J by 0 bases, with 10 bases between them. The CDR3 has 14 amino acids. Germline V CDR1 and CDR2: SGHTA, FQGNSA. CDR3 bases: TGTGCCAGCAGCTCCCAGAGCGGCTCCTACGAGCAGTACTTC. Translated, it gives CASSSQSGSYEQYF.

The chain uses TRBV6-2 or TRBV6-3 and TRBJ2-7; no firm D call. The CDR3 runs 13 residues. Trimming cost V 2 bases and J 1 base, with 6 bases left between them. CDR1 is MNHEY, CDR2 SVGEGT, per germline. The CDR3 DNA follows: TGTGCCAGCAGTTACCCCAATTCCTACGAGCAGTACTTC. Its translation: CASSYPNSYEQYF.

This chain joins TRBV6-2 or TRBV6-3 and TRBJ2-1; TRBD1 aligns across 11 bases. V was pared by 5 bases and J by 3 bases, with 6 bases of the junction left unmatched. The CDR3 extends over 16 amino acids. CDR1 and CDR2 (germline): MNHEY, SVGEGT. The CDR3 is CASSLRTGGHYNEQFF. The CDR3 nucleotides are TGTGCCAGCAGTCTACGGACAGGGGGCCACTACAATGAGCAGTTCTTC.